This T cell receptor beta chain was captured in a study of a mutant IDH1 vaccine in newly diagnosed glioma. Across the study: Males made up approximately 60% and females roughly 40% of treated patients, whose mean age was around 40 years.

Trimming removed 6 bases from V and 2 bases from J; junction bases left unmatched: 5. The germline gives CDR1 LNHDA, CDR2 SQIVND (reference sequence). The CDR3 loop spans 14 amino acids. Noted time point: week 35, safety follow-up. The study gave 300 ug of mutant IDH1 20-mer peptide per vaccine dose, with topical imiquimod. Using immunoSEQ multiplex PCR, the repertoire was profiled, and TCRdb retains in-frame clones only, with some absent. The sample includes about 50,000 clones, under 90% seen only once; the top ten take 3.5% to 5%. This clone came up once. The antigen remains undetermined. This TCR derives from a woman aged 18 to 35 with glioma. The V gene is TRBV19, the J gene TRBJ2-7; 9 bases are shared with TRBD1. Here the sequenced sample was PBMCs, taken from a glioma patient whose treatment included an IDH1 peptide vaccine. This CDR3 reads CASRPGQGPYEQYF. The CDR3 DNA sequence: TGTGCCAGTAGACCGGGACAGGGCCCCTACGAGCAGTACTTC.